Each of the 22 T cell receptor beta chains below was sequenced from the same sample in a study of blood T cell repertoires in COVID-19. Assay used: immunoSEQ multiplex PCR; TCRdb lists only in-frame clones, some missing. The table has roughly 100,000 clones, 71% seen once. The sequenced sample consisted of peripheral blood. These receptors originate from a human donor with acute or convalescent COVID-19. The donor label of this sample is uncertain.

The rearrangement uses TRBV6-1 and TRBJ1-5; D is perhaps TRBD1 (5 bases). This CDR3 has 16 amino acids. Germline V gives CDR1 MNHNS, CDR2 SASEGT. V was shortened by 8 bases and J by 0 bases, with 17 bases between the two germline ends. The chain's CDR3 is CASGAAHRSSNQPQHF. Written as DNA, the CDR3 is TGTGCCAGCGGTGCGGCCCACAGGAGTAGCAATCAGCCCCAGCATTTT.

This clone was observed a single time. This chain joins TRBV6-1 and TRBJ2-7; D remains unclear. The CDR3 length is 15 residues. CDR1 MNHNS and CDR2 SASEGT come from the germline V gene. Trimming stripped 2 bases from V and 2 bases from J, with 13 bases between. CDR3: CASSEYGQPPYEQYF. CDR3 DNA sequence: TGTGCCAGCAGTGAATATGGGCAGCCTCCCTACGAGCAGTACTTC.

This chain connects TRBV11-2 to TRBJ2-7; 10 bases fit TRBD1. V was pared by 5 bases and J by 6 bases, with 7 bases of the junction left unmatched. Germline V gene data show CDR1 as SGHAT and CDR2 as FQNNGV. The CDR3 loop spans 14 amino acids. The CDR3 here is CASSGGTGDREQYF. CDR3 coding DNA: TGTGCCAGCAGCGGGGGGACAGGGGATCGCGAGCAGTACTTC.

This chain uses TRBV5-1 with TRBJ2-5; D is undetermined. Germline CDR1 reads SGHRS; CDR2 reads YFSETQ. The germline V and J ends were trimmed by 2 bases and 1 base, with 6 bases remaining between them. This CDR3 spans 13 amino acids. The CDR3 here is CASSFSSQETQYF. In DNA form, the CDR3 reads TGCGCCAGCAGCTTTAGTTCCCAAGAGACCCAGTACTTC.

This rearrangement joins TRBV18 to TRBJ1-4; no clear D. V was trimmed by 6 bases and J by 1 base, leaving 9 bases between them. Germline V gives CDR1 KGHSH, CDR2 LQKENI. This CDR3 has 14 amino acids. CDR3 protein: CASSPDITNEKLFF. CDR3 DNA sequence: TGTGCCAGCTCTCCCGACATAACTAATGAAAAACTGTTTTTT. Full variable domain (remainder filled in from reference TRBV18 and TRBJ1-4): NAGVMQNPRHLVRRRGQEARLRCSPMKGHSHVYWYRQLPEEGLKFMVYLQKENIIDESGMPKERFSAEFPKEGPSILRIQQVVRGDSAAYFCASSPDITNEKLFFGSGTQLSVL.

The CDR3 region is CASSLAGGGTEAFF. DNA of the CDR3: TGTGCCAGCAGCTTGGCCGGGGGGGGCACTGAAGCTTTCTTT. The chain joins TRBV5-4 to TRBJ1-1; weak D call: TRBD1 (5 bases). Trimming left V 0 bases short and J 4 bases short, with 10 bases between. The CDR3 is 14 residues long. Germline V gene data show CDR1 as SGHNT and CDR2 as YYREEE (reference sequence).

The rearrangement links TRBV6-5 to TRBJ1-6; D is undetermined. Per the germline V gene, CDR1 is MNHEY and CDR2 is SVGAGI. Trimming took 6 bases from V and 6 from J, leaving 15 bases between them. CDR3 size: 15 residues. For the CDR3, the DNA is TGTGCCAGCAGGTTCGGGGAAGGGTTTAATTCACCCCTCCACTTT. This gives the protein CASRFGEGFNSPLHF.

This clone was seen only a few times. The rearrangement links TRBV4-1 to TRBJ1-1, with a tentative D call TRBD1 (6 bases). This CDR3 has 14 residues. The V gene lost 1 base and the J gene lost 4 bases, with 10 bases spanning the gap. Germline V CDR1 and CDR2: MGHRA, YSYEKL. The CDR3 DNA reads TGCGCCAGCAGCCAAGTTACCAGGGGCACTGAAGCTTTCTTT. It codes for CASSQVTRGTEAFF.

The genes are TRBV28 and TRBJ1-1; a possible D gene is TRBD1 (6 bases). V was trimmed by 3 bases and J by 4 bases, leaving 9 bases between them. This CDR3 has 13 amino acids. Germline V gives CDR1 MDHEN, CDR2 SYDVKM. The CDR3 is CASSLNRATEAFF. The CDR3 nucleotides are TGTGCCAGCAGTTTGAACAGGGCCACTGAAGCTTTCTTT. Full variable domain (rest looked up from reference TRBV28 and TRBJ1-1): DVKVTQSSRYLVKRTGEKVFLECVQDMDHENMFWYRQDPGLGLRLIYFSYDVKMKEKGDIPEGYSVSREKKERFSLILESASTNQTSMYLCASSLNRATEAFFGQGTRLTVV.

The chain couples TRBV9 to TRBJ2-5, with D possibly TRBD1 on 6 matching bases. The CDR3 sequence is 14 residues long. The germline V gene encodes CDR1 SGDLS and CDR2 YYNGEE. Deletions cut 9 bases from V and 5 bases from J, with 20 bases between. CDR3 region: CATHQMRQGETQYF. The CDR3 DNA is TGTGCCACTCATCAAATGCGGCAGGGGGAGACCCAGTACTTC.

This clone was counted a few times. The chain is built from TRBV28 and TRBJ2-5; D possibly corresponds to TRBD2 (6 bases). The CDR3 runs 14 residues. Between the trimmed V and J ends, which lost 3 bases and 6 bases, there was a span of 14 bases. Germline values: CDR1 MDHEN, CDR2 SYDVKM. The CDR3 sequence: CASSLGGERQTQYF. The CDR3 nucleotides read TGTGCCAGCAGTTTGGGCGGGGAACGACAGACCCAGTACTTC. The whole variable domain, filled in from reference TRBV28 and TRBJ2-5, reads DVKVTQSSRYLVKRTGEKVFLECVQDMDHENMFWYRQDPGLGLRLIYFSYDVKMKEKGDIPEGYSVSREKKERFSLILESASTNQTSMYLCASSLGGERQTQYFGPGTRLLVL.

The chain joins TRBV9 to TRBJ2-3, with D perhaps matching TRBD2 (6 bases). This CDR3 comprises 14 residues. Trimming left V 3 bases short and J 4 bases short, with 12 bases between. Per the germline V gene, CDR1 is SGDLS and CDR2 is YYNGEE. Here the CDR3 DNA reads TGTGCCAGCAGCGGGCGGGGAGGCGCAGATACGCAGTATTTT. Its protein is CASSGRGGADTQYF.

V is TRBV5-1 and J is TRBJ2-3; unclear D gene. Trimming removed 4 bases at V and 6 bases at J, with 9 bases between. CDR1 SGHRS and CDR2 YFSETQ come from the germline V gene. CDR3 length equals 12 residues. The CDR3 loop is CASSQERDTQYF. Written as DNA, the CDR3 is TGCGCCAGCAGCCAGGAACGGGATACGCAGTATTTT.

This sequence joins TRBV18 and TRBJ2-4; no definite D call. This CDR3 is built from 17 residues. Germline CDR1 reads KGHSH; CDR2 reads LQKENI. The V end was cut by 6 bases, the J end by 1 base, with 19 bases between. The CDR3 loop reads CASSPPFGPSAKNIQYF. The CDR3 nucleotides are TGTGCCAGCTCTCCCCCCTTCGGTCCGTCGGCCAAAAACATTCAGTACTTC.

The J gene is TRBJ2-1, the V gene TRBV6-5; 9 bases agree with TRBD1. J lost 7 bases, V lost 4 bases, and 11 bases had no gene match. The V gene's germline CDR1 is MNHEY and CDR2 SVGAGI. The length of the CDR3 is 16 residues. CDR3 residues: CASSFLGQGSRNEQFF. In DNA, the CDR3 is TGTGCCAGCAGTTTCCTGGGACAGGGAAGTCGAAATGAGCAGTTCTTC.

The chain carries TRBV7-9 and TRBJ2-1; maybe TRBD2 (6 bases). V was trimmed by 4 bases and J by 0 bases, leaving 10 bases between them. CDR1 SEHNR and CDR2 FQNEAQ come from the germline V gene (reference sequence). The CDR3 sequence is 15 residues long. In DNA, the CDR3 is TGTGCCAGCAGCTCGGACGGGAGCTCCTACAATGAGCAGTTCTTC. Translating it yields CASSSDGSSYNEQFF.

The chain links TRBV3-1 (or the pseudogene TRBV3-2) to TRBJ1-4; D gene unclear. The germline V and J ends were trimmed by 4 bases and 0 bases, with 9 bases remaining between them. The CDR3 is 15 residues long. In germline, CDR1 is LGHDT, CDR2 YNNKEL (reference sequence). CDR3 residues: CASSRQAATNEKLFF. CDR3 nucleotides: TGTGCCAGCAGCCGGCAGGCTGCAACTAATGAAAAACTGTTTTTT.

The chain uses TRBV11-2 and TRBJ2-3; D not resolved. Trimming shortened V by 11 bases and J by 6 bases, and 15 bases separated the two germline ends. The CDR3 has 12 residues. CDR1 is SGHAT, CDR2 FQNNGV, per germline. In nucleotides, the CDR3 is TGTGCCCAAGCGAAGGCCGCCGATACGCAGTATTTT. Amino acids: CAQAKAADTQYF.

This clone was observed a handful of times. The chain recombines TRBV5-1 with TRBJ1-2; D not resolved. V was trimmed by 4 bases and J by 4 bases, leaving 14 bases between them. CDR3 size: 14 residues. Germline-derived CDR1 and CDR2 are SGHRS and YFSETQ. The CDR3 sequence is CASSPSAGSYGYTF. Written as DNA, the CDR3 is TGCGCCAGCAGCCCCTCGGCGGGCAGCTATGGCTACACCTTC.

J is TRBJ2-7 and V is TRBV19, with TRBD2 matching over 7 bases. The CDR3 has 15 amino acids. Germline assignment: CDR1 LNHDA and CDR2 SQIVND (reference sequence). Unmatched junction bases numbered 7, after V lost 3 bases and J lost 2 bases. CDR3 loop: CASSMRLAGTYEQYF. As DNA, the CDR3 is TGTGCCAGTAGTATGAGACTAGCTGGGACCTACGAGCAGTACTTC.

J is TRBJ1-2 and V is TRBV27, with D maybe TRBD1 (5 bases). Trimming took 0 bases from V and 8 from J, leaving 22 bases between them. The CDR3 length is 17 residues. In germline, CDR1 is MNHEY, CDR2 SMNVEV (reference sequence). The CDR3 bases are TGTGCCAGCAGTTTATCGATACGGGGGGAAATTTTGGGAGGCTACACCTTC. Its translation: CASSLSIRGEILGGYTF.

The J gene is TRBJ2-1, the V gene TRBV5-1, with D perhaps TRBD2 (5 bases). Trimming removed 0 bases at V and 6 bases at J, with 16 bases between. The CDR3 length is 16 residues. In germline, CDR1 is SGHRS, CDR2 YFSETQ. This CDR3 reads CASSLAKLEGTNEQFF. The CDR3 region has the DNA TGCGCCAGCAGCTTGGCCAAACTAGAAGGAACCAATGAGCAGTTCTTC.